A single sample is the source of the 4 T cell receptor beta chains below, sequenced in a study of graft-versus-host responses after intestinal transplantation (dated by TCRdb to about 2021). Libraries were made using the immunoSEQ multiplex PCR assay. This immuneACCESS table, as held by TCRdb, lists in-frame sequences with V and J called but not all clones. Of the missing ones, under half trace to an unresolved V gene in checked studies; the others have no known cause. The sample contains about 41,000 clones, 85% to 95% of them found a single time. The ten largest clones represent approximately 0.54% of the sample. Their antigens remain unidentified. The time point label for this specimen denotes: cells obtained before transplantation from donor or recipient. The source material was unstimulated CD8+ T cells sorted from spleen or lymph node cells, sampled before transplant. Receptor source: a human donor who was the organ donor for an intestinal transplant.

The chain carries TRBV5-1 and TRBJ2-1; D might be TRBD1 or TRBD2, each matching 5 bases. The germline gives CDR1 SGHRS, CDR2 YFSETQ. CDR3 length: 13 amino acids. Trimming pared 1 base from V and 10 bases from J, leaving 12 bases between. The CDR3 loop is CASSLSGRPEQFF. The DNA of the CDR3 is TGCGCCAGCAGCTTGTCGGGACGACCGGAGCAGTTCTTC.

This clone was detected only once. The rearrangement uses TRBV6-6 and TRBJ2-3; D not resolved. From germline, CDR1 is MNHNY and CDR2 SVGAGI (reference sequence). The CDR3 loop spans 14 amino acids. Between the trimmed V and J ends, which lost 6 bases and 5 bases, there was a span of 15 bases. CDR3 sequence: CASRRANSGDTQYF. In DNA, the CDR3 is TGTGCCAGCAGGAGAGCAAACTCCGGAGATACGCAGTATTTT.

This clone appeared once. The CDR3 nucleotides are TGTGCCAGCAGCCCCGGGACACTCGACTCCTACGAGCAGTACTTC. Translation: CASSPGTLDSYEQYF. The rearrangement joins TRBV5-8 to TRBJ2-7; perhaps TRBD1 as D (6 bases). This CDR3 region has 15 residues. CDR1 and CDR2 from the germline V gene are SGHTS and YDEGEE. Between the trimmed V and J ends, which lost 4 bases and 0 bases, there was a span of 14 bases.

This clone has only one observation. The V gene is TRBV7-9, the J gene TRBJ1-2; TRBD1 matches 11 bases. The CDR3 is made up of 14 amino acids. Germline loops: CDR1 SEHNR, CDR2 FQNEAQ (reference sequence). Trimming took 3 bases from V and 8 from J; bases not matched to a gene: 5. CDR3 bases: TGTGCCAGCAGCTTCGGACAGGGGGCCGACGGCTACACCTTC. Encoded protein: CASSFGQGADGYTF.